The 26 T cell receptor beta chains presented below share a single source sample, sequenced in a study of response to subunit inactivated influenza vaccine. TCRdb used MiXCR to reprocess the RT-PCR reads, holding one entry per CDR3 protein. The top ten hold 9% to 12% of the sample, which has a few hundred thousand distinct CDR3 sequences, 20% to 25% seen once. The sequencing used PBMCs from blood, collected roughly 20 months after vaccination. These receptors were taken from a man between 50 and 75 years old who received an inactivated influenza vaccine.

The chain is built from TRBV12-3 or TRBV12-4 and TRBJ2-7, with D perhaps being TRBD1 or TRBD2 (5 bases each). The CDR3 loop spans 14 amino acids. Trimming left V 1 base short and J 6 bases short, with 13 bases between. The CDR3 sequence is CASSLERGWGEQYF. DNA for the CDR3: TGTGCCAGCAGTTTAGAGAGGGGATGGGGCGAGCAGTACTTC.

A few counts support this clonotype. V usage is TRBV6-1 and J usage is TRBJ1-3, with 8 bases fitting TRBD1. The germline CDR1 and CDR2 sequences are MNHNS and SASEGT. CDR3 length: 14 residues. With 4 bases clipped from V and 2 bases from J, the junction kept 1 base outside the gene matches. The chain's CDR3 is CASSATGAGNTIYF. DNA of the CDR3: TGTGCCAGCAGTGCGACAGGGGCTGGAAACACCATATATTTT.

The V call is TRBV7-4, the J call TRBJ2-7; 8 bases are a match to TRBD2. CDR1 and CDR2 (germline): SGHVT, SQSDAQ. CDR3 length: 15 residues. Unmatched junction bases numbered 4, after V lost 1 base and J lost 2 bases. CDR3 DNA: TGTGCCAGCAGCTTAGAGCGGGAGAGTCCCTACGAGCAGTACTTC. Encoded protein: CASSLERESPYEQYF.

This clonotype was counted between two and nine times. The chain combines TRBV10-3 with TRBJ2-3, with 11 bases that match TRBD2. The V gene end was trimmed by 11 bases and the J gene end by 2 bases; junction bases not matched to a gene: 12. CDR3 length: 16 residues. CDR1 and CDR2 from the germline V gene are ENHRY and SYGVKD. DNA for the CDR3: TGTGCCGCCGCTGGGGGGACTAGCGGACACACAGATACGCAGTATTTT. This translates into CAAAGGTSGHTDTQYF.

The sample holds a few counts of this clonotype. The chain links TRBV7-9 to TRBJ2-1, with TRBD2 matching 9 bases. The germline CDR1 and CDR2 sequences are SEHNR and FQNEAQ (reference sequence). With V trimmed by 1 base and J by 2 bases, 6 bases remained unmatched. This CDR3 has 17 amino acids. The CDR3 spells CASSLDALAGPYNEQFF. In DNA, the CDR3 is TGTGCCAGCAGCTTAGATGCGCTAGCGGGACCCTACAATGAGCAGTTCTTC.

The V call is TRBV15, the J call TRBJ1-2, with D possibly matching TRBD1 (6 bases). The V and J ends lost 1 base and 6 bases respectively, with 15 bases between them. This CDR3 has 15 residues. From germline, CDR1 is LNHNV and CDR2 YYDKDF (reference sequence). The CDR3 DNA reads TGTGCCACCAGCAGAGCTGAAGCAGGGGATAATGGCTACACCTTC. It yields the protein CATSRAEAGDNGYTF.

The rearrangement links TRBV5-4 to TRBJ2-2; the D is unclear. The germline V and J ends were trimmed by 6 bases and 6 bases, with 12 bases remaining between them. In germline, CDR1 is SGHNT, CDR2 YYREEE (reference sequence). This CDR3 spans 13 amino acids. CDR3 DNA: TGTGCCAGCACTCATGCGTGGGCCGGGGAGCTGTTTTTT. This codes for CASTHAWAGELFF.

This chain joins TRBV20-1 and TRBJ2-7; no clear D. The CDR3 is 11 amino acids. With 1 base removed from V and 5 bases from J, the gap between germline ends came to 6 bases. Germline V gene data show CDR1 as DFQATT and CDR2 as SNEGSKA (reference sequence). The CDR3 nucleotides are TGCAGTGCTAGAGTAGCCCACGAGCAGTACTTC. Protein product: CSARVAHEQYF.

This clonotype has just a few counts. The chain links TRBV4-3 to TRBJ1-5; 9 nucleotides align to TRBD1. There are 15 residues in the CDR3. Germline CDR1 is LGHNA and CDR2 is YSLEER. V lost 1 base to trimming and J lost 5 bases; unmatched junction nucleotides: 3. CDR3 region: CASSQGDRGDQPQHF. The CDR3 DNA follows: TGCGCCAGCAGCCAAGGAGACAGGGGGGATCAGCCCCAGCATTTT.

J is TRBJ2-7 and V is TRBV6-5; D is unclear. The CDR3 sequence is 13 residues long. Germline V gives CDR1 MNHEY, CDR2 SVGAGI. V gave up 0 bases and J gave up 2 bases, with 5 bases separating them. The DNA for the CDR3 is TGTGCCAGCAGTTACTCCGGCGCCTACGAGCAGTACTTC. Residues: CASSYSGAYEQYF.

The gene calls are TRBV20-1 and TRBJ2-5, with no clear D. This CDR3 region has 12 residues. Trimming pared 0 bases from V and 5 bases from J, leaving 7 bases between. The germline gives CDR1 DFQATT, CDR2 SNEGSKA (reference sequence). In DNA, the CDR3 is TGCAGTGCTAGAGACACCTACGAGACCCAGTACTTC. Amino acid sequence: CSARDTYETQYF.

V gene TRBV12-3 or TRBV12-4 combines with J gene TRBJ2-3; possibly TRBD1 for D (5 bases). V gave up 4 bases and J gave up 6 bases, with 14 bases separating them. The CDR3 is 14 amino acids. Here the CDR3 reads CASSWGPLSDTQYF. CDR3 nucleotides: TGTGCCAGCAGTTGGGGCCCTCTGTCGGATACGCAGTATTTT.

V gene TRBV20-1 combines with J gene TRBJ1-5; 10 bases map to TRBD1. V lost 0 bases to trimming and J lost 1 base; unmatched junction nucleotides: 6. CDR1 is DFQATT, CDR2 SNEGSKA, per germline (reference sequence). The CDR3 loop spans 17 amino acids. CDR3 sequence (DNA): TGCAGTGCTAGAGATCGGGGGACAGGGGCGAGCAATCAGCCCCAGCATTTT. Translating it yields CSARDRGTGASNQPQHF.

V usage is TRBV12-3 or TRBV12-4 and J usage is TRBJ2-5; no firm D call. This CDR3 is 14 amino acids long. V was cut by 3 bases and J by 2 bases, with 10 bases left in between. The CDR3 nucleotides are TGTGCCAGCAGTTTTTTGGGGTTGCAAGAGACCCAGTACTTC. Its protein product is CASSFLGLQETQYF.

This clonotype has just one count. The chain recombines TRBV4-1 with TRBJ2-6; D is uncertain. The germline V gene has CDR1 MGHRA and CDR2 YSYEKL. The CDR3 contains 15 residues. V shed 4 bases and J shed 0 bases, with 7 bases lying between them. In DNA, the CDR3 is TGCGCCAGCAGCCCCACCAACTCTGGGGCCAACGTCCTGACTTTC. As protein: CASSPTNSGANVLTF.

The chain combines TRBV29-1 with TRBJ2-5; 8 bases align to TRBD1. The V segment lost 7 bases and the J segment 5 bases; nucleotides outside the gene matches: 6. CDR1 SQVTM and CDR2 ANQGSEA come from the germline V gene. There are 12 residues in the CDR3. CDR3 loop: CSGYQGAETQYF. CDR3 nucleotide sequence: TGCAGCGGATACCAGGGGGCGGAGACCCAGTACTTC.

This rearrangement joins TRBV11-2 to TRBJ2-5, with 9 nucleotides matching TRBD2. Trimming at V came to 1 base and at J to 3 bases, leaving 3 bases not matched to a gene. Germline V lookup: CDR1 SGHAT, CDR2 FQNNGV. This CDR3 has 15 amino acids. CDR3 sequence: CASSLVPSGEETQYF. CDR3 nucleotide sequence: TGTGCCAGCAGCTTAGTTCCTAGCGGGGAAGAGACCCAGTACTTC.

The genes are TRBV7-2 and TRBJ2-7; D is uncertain. The CDR3 totals 14 residues. The V end lost 1 base, the J end lost 2 bases, and 9 bases lay between the germline ends. Germline V CDR1 and CDR2: SGHTA, FQGNSA. CDR3 DNA sequence: TGTGCCAGCAGCTTAGTCCCCTCCACCTACGAGCAGTACTTC. This translates into CASSLVPSTYEQYF.

This clonotype has just a few counts. The V and J genes are TRBV20-1 and TRBJ2-7, with 7 bases fitting TRBD2. The ends lost 1 base at V and 3 bases at J; junction bases unmatched: 12. CDR3 length: 16 residues. The germline gives CDR1 DFQATT, CDR2 SNEGSKA (reference sequence). For the CDR3, the DNA is TGCAGTGCTAGAGGCCACCCCGGAGCGGGACTCTACGAGCAGTACTTC. This translates into CSARGHPGAGLYEQYF.

The rearrangement uses TRBV20-1 and TRBJ1-4, with D possibly being TRBD1 (5 bases). Germline V gene lookup returns CDR1 DFQATT and CDR2 SNEGSKA (reference sequence). This CDR3 spans 14 amino acids. Trimming removed 3 bases at V and 7 bases at J, with 15 bases between. The CDR3 nucleotides are TGCAGTGCTAGTGGGGCGGCCGGAAGTGAAAAACTGTTTTTT. Amino acid sequence: CSASGAAGSEKLFF.

This chain connects TRBV3-1 to TRBJ1-2, with D possibly TRBD1 on 6 matching bases. V was clipped by 0 bases and J by 6 bases, with 8 bases between them. The CDR3 contains 13 residues. Germline assignment: CDR1 LGHDT and CDR2 YNNKEL (reference sequence). CDR3 loop: CASSQEQGNGYTF. In DNA, the CDR3 is TGTGCCAGCAGCCAAGAACAGGGTAATGGCTACACCTTC.

The rearrangement links TRBV4-1 to TRBJ1-4; 8 positions match TRBD1. V was pared by 1 base and J by 8 bases, with 9 bases of the junction left unmatched. CDR1 and CDR2 from the germline V gene are MGHRA and YSYEKL. The CDR3 length is 16 residues. CDR3 nucleotide sequence: TGCGCCAGCAGCCAAGTCTGGGCAGGGGGCCGGGAAAAACTGTTTTTT. It codes for CASSQVWAGGREKLFF.

This clonotype was observed a few times. CDR3 sequence: CASSPLPGSRANTGELFF. As DNA, the CDR3 is TGTGCCAGCAGTCCCCTCCCCGGGTCAAGAGCGAACACCGGGGAGCTGTTTTTT. The chain links TRBV27 to TRBJ2-2; D not certain. The CDR3 contains 18 residues. The germline V and J ends were trimmed by 5 bases and 0 bases, with 19 bases remaining between them. From germline, CDR1 is MNHEY and CDR2 SMNVEV (reference sequence).

The chain recombines TRBV28 with TRBJ1-3; no clear D. Germline assignment: CDR1 MDHEN and CDR2 SYDVKM. The CDR3 loop spans 15 amino acids. V was pared by 5 bases and J by 0 bases, with 11 bases between. CDR3 in DNA: TGTGCCAGCAGTGCCGGACGTCTCTCTGGAAACACCATATATTTT. Amino acid sequence: CASSAGRLSGNTIYF.

The chain carries TRBV7-9 and TRBJ1-2; D is possibly TRBD1 (6 bases). This CDR3 has 15 amino acids. V lost 1 base and J 4 bases, leaving 13 bases between the germline ends. Germline V lookup: CDR1 SEHNR, CDR2 FQNEAQ (reference sequence). In nucleotides, the CDR3 is TGTGCCAGCAGCTTAGAGACAGGCCTACTCTATGGCTACACCTTC. Residues: CASSLETGLLYGYTF.

The sample holds a few counts of this clonotype. The V call is TRBV29-1, the J call TRBJ1-5, with D uncertain. Germline V gene data show CDR1 as SQVTM and CDR2 as ANQGSEA. The V end was cut by 4 bases, the J end by 8 bases, with 15 bases between. The CDR3 runs to 13 residues. CDR3 amino acids: CSVAVRTREPQHF. CDR3 nucleotide sequence: TGCAGCGTTGCCGTCAGAACTAGGGAGCCCCAGCATTTT.